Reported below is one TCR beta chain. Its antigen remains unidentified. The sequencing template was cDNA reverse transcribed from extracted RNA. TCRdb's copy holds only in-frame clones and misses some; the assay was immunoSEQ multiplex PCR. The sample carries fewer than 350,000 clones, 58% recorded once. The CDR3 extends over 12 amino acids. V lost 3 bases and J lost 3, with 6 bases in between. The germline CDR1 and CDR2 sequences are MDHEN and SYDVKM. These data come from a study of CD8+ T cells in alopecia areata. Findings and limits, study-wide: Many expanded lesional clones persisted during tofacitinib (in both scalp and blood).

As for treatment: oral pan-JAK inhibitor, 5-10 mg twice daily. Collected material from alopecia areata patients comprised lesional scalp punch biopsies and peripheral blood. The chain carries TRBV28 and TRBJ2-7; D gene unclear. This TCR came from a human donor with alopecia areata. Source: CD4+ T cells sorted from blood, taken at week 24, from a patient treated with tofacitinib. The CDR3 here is CASSFGRYEQYF. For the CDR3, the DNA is TGTGCCAGCAGTTTCGGGCGCTACGAGCAGTACTTC.